Listed here are 21 T cell receptor beta chains from one sample, sequenced in a study of shared clonotypes between healthy human individuals. Produced via immunoSEQ multiplex PCR; TCRdb's table is partial and in-frame only. The data contain hundreds of thousands of clones, about 74% of them seen just once; the ten biggest clones take up approximately 1.6%. Sequencing input: memory CD4+ T cells sorted from blood. Subset reported: CD45RA-negative fraction. These receptor sequences come from a woman under 40 in good health.

The rearrangement uses TRBV6-6 and TRBJ2-2; a possible D gene is TRBD1 (6 bases). V was trimmed by 4 bases and J by 5 bases, leaving 11 bases between them. The CDR3 totals 14 residues. Germline assignment: CDR1 MNHNY and CDR2 SVGAGI (reference sequence). The DNA of the CDR3 is TGTGCCAGCAGTTCATGGACAGATACCGGGGAGCTGTTTTTT. Translated, it gives CASSSWTDTGELFF.

Many counts were recorded for this clone. The gene calls are TRBV30 and TRBJ1-1; D is ambiguous. The ends were cut back, 4 bases at V and 2 bases at J, with 11 bases in the middle. Germline V gene sequence: CDR1 GTSNPN, CDR2 SVGIG (reference sequence). The CDR3 totals 13 residues. CDR3 sequence (DNA): TGTGCCTGGACTGACATGGTTAACACTGAAGCTTTCTTT. Its protein product is CAWTDMVNTEAFF.

This chain connects TRBV19 to TRBJ2-3; 7 bases are a match to TRBD2. The CDR3 contains 16 residues. Per germline, CDR1 LNHDA and CDR2 SQIVND (reference sequence). Trimming removed 3 bases from V and 3 bases from J; junction bases left unmatched: 9. CDR3 protein: CASSISPGLLTDTQYF. In DNA form, the CDR3 reads TGTGCCAGTAGTATCTCACCGGGACTACTAACAGATACGCAGTATTTT.

The sample holds one count of this clone. This chain links TRBV29-1 with TRBJ2-2; possible D gene TRBD2, 6 bases. Looked up from germline, CDR1 is SQVTM and CDR2 is ANQGSEA. V was trimmed by 4 bases and J by 3 bases, leaving 24 bases between them. This CDR3 is built from 18 residues. CDR3 nucleotides: TGCAGCGTTGGGGGACTCGGAGGTACGGTAATGGACACCGGGGAGCTGTTTTTT. It is translated as CSVGGLGGTVMDTGELFF.

This clone was counted a single time. The chain couples TRBV27 to TRBJ1-2; 7 bases match TRBD1. Germline trimming cut 7 bases from V and 4 bases from J; bases unmatched to any gene: 9. This CDR3 has 14 amino acids. Germline V gene data show CDR1 as MNHEY and CDR2 as SMNVEV (reference sequence). The CDR3 reads CASTPGGASYGYTF. The CDR3 DNA is TGTGCCAGCACCCCAGGGGGGGCGAGCTATGGCTACACCTTC.

The V and J genes are TRBV27 and TRBJ2-7; D could derive from TRBD1 or TRBD2 (7 bases each). CDR1 is MNHEY, CDR2 SMNVEV, per germline (reference sequence). This CDR3 comprises 13 residues. Trimming stripped 11 bases from V and 2 bases from J, with 16 bases between. The CDR3 loop is CAAGGDRAYEQYF. In nucleotides, the CDR3 is TGTGCCGCAGGGGGGGACAGAGCCTACGAGCAGTACTTC.

This clone was seen once. Mismatch with germline at one junction end may stem from a read error. The CDR3 sequence: CASSLAGISYEQYF. The CDR3 DNA reads as TGTGCCAGCAGTTTAGCGGGAATCTCCTACGAGCAGTACTTC. The rearrangement joins TRBV7-2 to TRBJ2-7, with TRBD2 matching 8 bases. There are 14 residues in the CDR3. Germline CDR1 SGHTA, CDR2 FQGNSA.

This chain connects TRBV7-9 to TRBJ2-7, with TRBD2 matching over 8 bases. This CDR3 contains 14 residues. V lost 5 bases to trimming and J lost 3 bases; unmatched junction nucleotides: 6. Germline V gene data show CDR1 as SEHNR and CDR2 as FQNEAQ (reference sequence). Here the CDR3 reads CASSPAGTSYEQYF. CDR3 bases: TGTGCCAGCAGCCCCGCCGGGACTAGCTACGAGCAGTACTTC.

This sequence joins TRBV23-1 and TRBJ2-1; D not resolved. TRBV23-1 qualifies as an ORF whose function is uncertain. V was cut by 2 bases and J by 3 bases, with 5 bases left in between. The CDR3 runs 13 residues. For the CDR3, the DNA is TGCGCCAGCAGTCAAGGTTGCTACAATGAGCAGTTCTTC. This encodes CASSQGCYNEQFF.

The chain is built from TRBV5-1 and TRBJ2-3, with 9 bases fitting TRBD1. CDR1 and CDR2 (germline): SGHRS, YFSETQ. This CDR3 has 16 amino acids. With 2 bases clipped from V and 1 base from J, the junction kept 5 bases outside the gene matches. Written as DNA, the CDR3 is TGCGCCAGCAGCTTAGGGGGACAGGGTCGCACAGATACGCAGTATTTT. Its protein is CASSLGGQGRTDTQYF.

V usage is TRBV5-6 and J usage is TRBJ1-2; D uncertain. This CDR3 is 17 amino acids long. CDR1 is SGHDT, CDR2 YYEEEE, per germline. V was pared by 1 base and J by 3 bases, with 19 bases between. CDR3 bases: TGTGCCAGCAGCTTGAAAGGCGTCGGCTCGCAATACTATGGCTACACCTTC. The encoded protein is CASSLKGVGSQYYGYTF.

This rearrangement joins TRBV5-1 to TRBJ2-5, with TRBD2 identical over 11 bases. Trimming took 3 bases from V and 5 from J; bases not matched to a gene: 9. Germline CDR1 is SGHRS and CDR2 is YFSETQ. The CDR3 is 16 residues long. The CDR3 here is CASSSGGLAARETQYF. DNA of the CDR3: TGCGCCAGCAGCTCTGGGGGACTAGCGGCTCGGGAGACCCAGTACTTC.

The chain has TRBV6-6 and TRBJ1-5; D remains ambiguous. Germline loops: CDR1 MNHNY, CDR2 SVGAGI (reference sequence). This CDR3 contains 13 residues. The V and J ends lost 2 bases and 7 bases respectively, with 9 bases between them. The CDR3 region has the DNA TGTGCCAGCAGTTACCCGGCCGGGCAGCCCCAGCATTTT. Its translation is CASSYPAGQPQHF.

This sequence joins TRBV5-4 and TRBJ1-2; a possible D gene is TRBD1 (5 bases). Per germline, CDR1 SGHNT and CDR2 YYREEE (reference sequence). The ends were cut back, 4 bases at V and 2 bases at J, with 12 bases in the middle. The CDR3 totals 14 residues. This CDR3 reads CASSPGGLNYGYTF. CDR3 DNA: TGTGCCAGCAGCCCCGGGGGGTTGAACTATGGCTACACCTTC. The full variable domain, rest sourced from reference TRBV5-4 and TRBJ1-2, is ETGVTQSPTHLIKTRGQQVTLRCSSQSGHNTVSWYQQALGQGPQFIFQYYREEENGRGNFPPRFSGLQFPNYSSELNVNALELDDSALYLCASSPGGLNYGYTFGSGTRLTVV.

This clone was found a few times. J is TRBJ1-5 and V is TRBV6-1, with 7 nucleotides matching TRBD1. The germline gives CDR1 MNHNS, CDR2 SASEGT. The CDR3 extends over 13 amino acids. V was clipped by 5 bases and J by 7 bases; unmatched bases: 5. CDR3 bases: TGTGCCAGCAGTCTACAGGGGCCCCAGCCCCAGCATTTT. It codes for CASSLQGPQPQHF.

Ten or more counts support this clone. J is TRBJ1-5 and V is TRBV19; maybe TRBD1 (6 bases). Looked up from germline, CDR1 is LNHDA and CDR2 is SQIVND (reference sequence). The ends were cut back, 3 bases at V and 6 bases at J, with 15 bases in the middle. This CDR3 has 15 residues. The CDR3 region is CASSMGRQDGQPQHF. As DNA, the CDR3 is TGTGCCAGTAGTATGGGGCGACAGGATGGTCAGCCCCAGCATTTT.

The chain is built from TRBV6-6 and TRBJ2-7, with TRBD1 matching 7 bases. Germline V gene sequence: CDR1 MNHNY, CDR2 SVGAGI (reference sequence). This CDR3 contains 13 residues. V shed 7 bases and J 3 bases; nucleotides not matched to a gene: 6. CDR3 amino acids: CASKKGQNYEQYF. The CDR3 coding sequence is TGTGCCAGCAAGAAGGGACAGAACTACGAGCAGTACTTC.

Many counts were recorded for this clone. J is TRBJ1-5 and V is TRBV2; D is undetermined. Trimming removed 3 bases from V and 0 bases from J, with 12 bases in between. CDR1 and CDR2 (germline): SNHLY, FYNNEI. The CDR3 runs 16 residues. The CDR3 region is CASSELLQYSNQPQHF. CDR3 DNA sequence: TGTGCCAGCAGTGAGTTATTACAGTATAGCAATCAGCCCCAGCATTTT.

The chain links TRBV18 to TRBJ1-5; no clear D gene. CDR1 is KGHSH, CDR2 LQKENI, per germline. V lost 2 bases, J lost 0 bases, and 11 bases lay in between. The CDR3 runs 16 residues. The CDR3 nucleotides are TGTGCCAGCTCACCAAGTATGGGGAATAGCAATCAGCCCCAGCATTTT. It codes for CASSPSMGNSNQPQHF.

Concerning this clone itself: Different DNA sequences within this sample yield the same CDR3. This sequence joins TRBV7-9 and TRBJ2-3; 8 nucleotides match TRBD1. V lost 3 bases and J lost 6; bases outside the gene matches: 2. The CDR3 sequence is 13 residues long. Germline V CDR1 and CDR2: SEHNR, FQNEAQ (reference sequence). CDR3: CASSFQGADTQYF. The CDR3 DNA is TGTGCCAGCAGCTTTCAGGGGGCGGATACGCAGTATTTT.

The rearrangement uses TRBV2 and TRBJ2-7, with a possible D match to TRBD2 (5 bases). CDR3 length: 15 residues. Germline V gene lookup returns CDR1 SNHLY and CDR2 FYNNEI. Trimming took 5 bases from V and 3 from J, leaving 17 bases between them. The CDR3 protein is CASSINRGSVYEQYF. CDR3 sequence (DNA): TGTGCCAGCAGTATCAATCGAGGGTCCGTCTACGAGCAGTACTTC.